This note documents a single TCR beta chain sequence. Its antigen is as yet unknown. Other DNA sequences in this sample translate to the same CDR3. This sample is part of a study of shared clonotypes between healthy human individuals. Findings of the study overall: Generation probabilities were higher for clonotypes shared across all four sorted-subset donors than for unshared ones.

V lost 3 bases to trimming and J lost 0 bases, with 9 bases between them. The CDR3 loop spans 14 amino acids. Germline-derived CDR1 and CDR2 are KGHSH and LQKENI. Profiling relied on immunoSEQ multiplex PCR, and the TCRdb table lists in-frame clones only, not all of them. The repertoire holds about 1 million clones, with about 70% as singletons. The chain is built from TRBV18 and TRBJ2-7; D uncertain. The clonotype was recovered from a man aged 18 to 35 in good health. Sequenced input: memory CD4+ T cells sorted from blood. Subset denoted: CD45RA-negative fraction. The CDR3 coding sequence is TGTGCCAGCTCACCCTTGGGTAACTCCTACGAGCAGTACTTC. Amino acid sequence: CASSPLGNSYEQYF. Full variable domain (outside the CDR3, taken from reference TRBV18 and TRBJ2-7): NAGVMQNPRHLVRRRGQEARLRCSPMKGHSHVYWYRQLPEEGLKFMVYLQKENIIDESGMPKERFSAEFPKEGPSILRIQQVVRGDSAAYFCASSPLGNSYEQYFGPGTRLTVT.